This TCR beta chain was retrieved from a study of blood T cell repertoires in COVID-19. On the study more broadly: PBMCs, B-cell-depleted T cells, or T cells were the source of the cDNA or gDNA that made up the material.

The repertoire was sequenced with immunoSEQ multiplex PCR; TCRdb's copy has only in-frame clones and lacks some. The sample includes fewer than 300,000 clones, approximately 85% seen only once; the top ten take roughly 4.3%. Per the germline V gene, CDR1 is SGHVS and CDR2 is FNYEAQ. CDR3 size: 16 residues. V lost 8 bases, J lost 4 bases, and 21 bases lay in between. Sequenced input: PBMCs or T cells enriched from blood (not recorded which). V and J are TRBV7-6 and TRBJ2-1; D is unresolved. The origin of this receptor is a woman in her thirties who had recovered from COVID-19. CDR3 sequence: CASALGGQLHYNEQFF. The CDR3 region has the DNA TGTGCCAGCGCACTCGGTGGGCAGCTACATTACAATGAGCAGTTCTTC.